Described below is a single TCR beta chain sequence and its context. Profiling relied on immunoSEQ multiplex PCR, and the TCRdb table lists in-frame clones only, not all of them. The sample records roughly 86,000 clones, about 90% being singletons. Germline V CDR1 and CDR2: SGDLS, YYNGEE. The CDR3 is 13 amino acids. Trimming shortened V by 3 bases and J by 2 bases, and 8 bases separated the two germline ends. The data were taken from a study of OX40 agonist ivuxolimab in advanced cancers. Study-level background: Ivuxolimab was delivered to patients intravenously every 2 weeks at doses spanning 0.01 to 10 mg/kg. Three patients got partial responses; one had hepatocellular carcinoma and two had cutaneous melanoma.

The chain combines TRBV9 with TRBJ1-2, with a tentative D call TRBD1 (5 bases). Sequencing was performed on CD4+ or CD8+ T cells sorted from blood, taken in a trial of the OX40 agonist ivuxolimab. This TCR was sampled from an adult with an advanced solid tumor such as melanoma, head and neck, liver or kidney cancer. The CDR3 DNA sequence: TGTGCCAGCAGCGGGGCAGGGAACTATGGCTACACCTTC. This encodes CASSGAGNYGYTF.